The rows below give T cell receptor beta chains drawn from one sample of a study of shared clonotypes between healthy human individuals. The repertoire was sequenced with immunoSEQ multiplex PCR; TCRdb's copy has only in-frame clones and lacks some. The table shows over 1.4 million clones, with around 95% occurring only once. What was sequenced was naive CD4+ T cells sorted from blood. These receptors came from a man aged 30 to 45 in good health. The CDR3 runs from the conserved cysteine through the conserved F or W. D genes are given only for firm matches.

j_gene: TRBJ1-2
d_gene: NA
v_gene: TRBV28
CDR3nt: TGTGCCAGCAGGGACCCGGGCCTGAACTATGGCTACACCTTC
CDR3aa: CASRDPGLNYGYTF

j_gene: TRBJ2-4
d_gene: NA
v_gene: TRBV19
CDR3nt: TGTGCCAGTAGTCCGTACAGGCCCCAAGTGGGCAAAAACATTCAGTACTTC
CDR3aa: CASSPYRPQVGKNIQYF

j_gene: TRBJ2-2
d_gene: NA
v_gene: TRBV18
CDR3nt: TGTGCCAGCTCACTCGACGTTGGGGGGGAGCTGTTTTTT
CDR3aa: CASSLDVGGELFF

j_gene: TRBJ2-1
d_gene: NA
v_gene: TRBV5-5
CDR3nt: TGTGCCAGCAGCTTCGGGGGAGGGACATACAATGAGCAGTTCTTC
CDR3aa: CASSFGGGTYNEQFF

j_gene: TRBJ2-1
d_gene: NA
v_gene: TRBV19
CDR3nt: TGTGCCAGTAGGACCGGGATGAGCTACAATGAGCAGTTCTTC
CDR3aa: CASRTGMSYNEQFF

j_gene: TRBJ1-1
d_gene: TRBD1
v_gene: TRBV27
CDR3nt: TGTGCCAGCAGGGTAGTAGGGGGCCCGAACACTGAAGCTTTCTTT
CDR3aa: CASRVVGGPNTEAFF

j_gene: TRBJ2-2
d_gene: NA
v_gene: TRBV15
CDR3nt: TGTGCCACCAGCAGTGAACTAGGTCGTACCGGGGAGCTGTTTTTT
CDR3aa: CATSSELGRTGELFF

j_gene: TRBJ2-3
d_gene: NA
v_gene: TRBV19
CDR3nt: TGTGCCATCTCACCTTCTAGCACAGATACGCAGTATTTT
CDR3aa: CAISPSSTDTQYF

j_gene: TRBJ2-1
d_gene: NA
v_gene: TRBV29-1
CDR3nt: TGCAGTGGGGGCGGATCCTACAATGAGCAGTTCTTC
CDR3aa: CSGGGSYNEQFF

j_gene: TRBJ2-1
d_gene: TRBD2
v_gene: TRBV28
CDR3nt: TGTGCCAGCAGCTCCTCTAGCGGAGGGAACTACAATGAGCAGTTCTTC
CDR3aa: CASSSSSGGNYNEQFF

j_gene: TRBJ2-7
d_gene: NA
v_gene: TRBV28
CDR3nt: TGTGCCAGCAGTTTCGAACCGGGACTCCTCTCGTACGAGCAGTACTTC
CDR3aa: CASSFEPGLLSYEQYF

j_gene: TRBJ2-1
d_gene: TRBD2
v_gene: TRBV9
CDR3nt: TGTGCCAGCAGCGTAGTGGCTAGCGGGAGGAGTAATGAGCAGTTCTTC
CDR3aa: CASSVVASGRSNEQFF

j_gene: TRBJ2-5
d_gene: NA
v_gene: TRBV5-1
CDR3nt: TGCGCCAGCACTGGGGGAGTAATCCGAGAGACCCAGTACTTC
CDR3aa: CASTGGVIRETQYF

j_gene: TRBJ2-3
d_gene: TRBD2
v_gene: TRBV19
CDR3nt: TGTGCCAGTAGTGAGGGGACTAGCGGGAGACAAGATACGCAGTATTTT
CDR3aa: CASSEGTSGRQDTQYF

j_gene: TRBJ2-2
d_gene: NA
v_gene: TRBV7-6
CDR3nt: TGTGCCAGCAGCTTATTGGCCCGATATTCGAACCGAGGGGAGCTGTTTTTT
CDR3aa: CASSLLARYSNRGELFF

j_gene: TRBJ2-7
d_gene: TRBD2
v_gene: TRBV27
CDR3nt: TGTGCCAGCAGTTTATTAGCAGGGAGGGGTTCCTACGAGCAGTACTTC
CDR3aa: CASSLLAGRGSYEQYF

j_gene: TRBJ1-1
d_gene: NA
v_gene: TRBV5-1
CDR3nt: TGCGCCAGCAGCTTGAGTACAGGAACGACGACTGAAGCTTTCTTT
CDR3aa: CASSLSTGTTTEAFF

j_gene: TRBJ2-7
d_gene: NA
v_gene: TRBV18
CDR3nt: TGTGCCAGCGCGACGGGTCCTATCCTCTCCTACGAGCAGTACTTC
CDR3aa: CASATGPILSYEQYF

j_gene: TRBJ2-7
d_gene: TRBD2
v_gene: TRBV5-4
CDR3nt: TGTGCCAGCAGCCGGGGAAGCGGGAGCTCCTACGAGCAGTACTTC
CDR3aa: CASSRGSGSSYEQYF

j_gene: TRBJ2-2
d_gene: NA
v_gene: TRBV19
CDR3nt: TGTGCCAGTAGTATAGTGCCCCCCGGGGAGCTGTTTTTT
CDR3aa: CASSIVPPGELFF

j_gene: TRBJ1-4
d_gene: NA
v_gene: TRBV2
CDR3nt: TGTGCCAGCAGTGAGTTAATTTCGAATGAAAAACTGTTTTTT
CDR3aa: CASSELISNEKLFF

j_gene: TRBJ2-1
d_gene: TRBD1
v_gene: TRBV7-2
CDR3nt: TGTGCCAGCACCCGGGACAGGACCTACAATGAGCAGTTCTTC
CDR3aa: CASTRDRTYNEQFF

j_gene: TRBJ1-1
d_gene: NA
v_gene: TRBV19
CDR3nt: TGTGCCAGTAGTGGTTTTATGGGCCTATCTCCCACTGAAGCTTTCTTT
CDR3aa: CASSGFMGLSPTEAFF

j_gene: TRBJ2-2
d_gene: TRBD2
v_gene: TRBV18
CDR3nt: TGTGCCAGCTCATATAGCGGGACTATTGCTGCCGGGGAGCTGTTTTTT
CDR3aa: CASSYSGTIAAGELFF

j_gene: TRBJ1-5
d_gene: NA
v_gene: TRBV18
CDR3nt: TGTGCCAGCTCACCATGGGGAGAAAATCAGCCCCAGCATTTT
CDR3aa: CASSPWGENQPQHF

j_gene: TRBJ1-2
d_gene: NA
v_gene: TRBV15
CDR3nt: TGTGCCACCAGCAGAGATGGAGCCTATGGCTACACCTTC
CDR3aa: CATSRDGAYGYTF

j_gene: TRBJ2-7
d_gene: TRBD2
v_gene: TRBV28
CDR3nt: TGTGCCAGCAGTCGGACTAGCGGGAGGTCCTACGAGCAGTACTTC
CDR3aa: CASSRTSGRSYEQYF

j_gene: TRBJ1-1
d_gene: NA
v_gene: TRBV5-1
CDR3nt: TGCGCCAGCAGCTTGACCCCTTTGAACACTGAAGCTTTCTTT
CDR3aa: CASSLTPLNTEAFF